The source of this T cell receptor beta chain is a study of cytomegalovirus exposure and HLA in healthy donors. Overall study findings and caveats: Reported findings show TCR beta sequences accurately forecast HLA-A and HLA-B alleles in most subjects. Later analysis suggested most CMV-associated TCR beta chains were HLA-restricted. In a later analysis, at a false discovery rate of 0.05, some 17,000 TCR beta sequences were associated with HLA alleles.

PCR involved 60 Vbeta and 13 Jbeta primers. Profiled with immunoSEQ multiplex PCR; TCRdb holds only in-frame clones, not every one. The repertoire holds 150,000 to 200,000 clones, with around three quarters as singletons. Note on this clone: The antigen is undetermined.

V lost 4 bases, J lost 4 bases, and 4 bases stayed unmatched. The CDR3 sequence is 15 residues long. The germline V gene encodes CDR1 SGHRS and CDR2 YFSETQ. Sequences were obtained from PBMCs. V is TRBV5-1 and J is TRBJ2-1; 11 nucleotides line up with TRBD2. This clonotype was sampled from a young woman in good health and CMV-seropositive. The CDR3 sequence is CASSAGLAAYNEQFF. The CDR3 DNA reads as TGCGCCAGCAGCGCGGGACTAGCGGCTTACAATGAGCAGTTCTTC.